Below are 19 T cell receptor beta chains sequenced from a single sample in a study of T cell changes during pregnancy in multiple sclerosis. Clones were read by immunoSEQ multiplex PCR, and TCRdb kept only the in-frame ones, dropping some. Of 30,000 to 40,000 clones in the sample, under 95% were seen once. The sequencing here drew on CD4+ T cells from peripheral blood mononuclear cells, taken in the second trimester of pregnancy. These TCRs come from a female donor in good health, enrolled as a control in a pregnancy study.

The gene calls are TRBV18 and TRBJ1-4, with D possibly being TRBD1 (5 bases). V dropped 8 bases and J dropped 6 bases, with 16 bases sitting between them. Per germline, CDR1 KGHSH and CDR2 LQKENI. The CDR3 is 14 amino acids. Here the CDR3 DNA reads TGTGCCAGCCGGATCGCAGGGTCACATGAAAAACTGTTTTTT. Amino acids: CASRIAGSHEKLFF.

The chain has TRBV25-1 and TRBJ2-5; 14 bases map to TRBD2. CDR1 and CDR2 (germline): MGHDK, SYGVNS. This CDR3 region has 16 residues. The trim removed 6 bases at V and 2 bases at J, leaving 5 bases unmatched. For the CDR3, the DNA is TGTGCCAGCAGCTTCGGGACTAGCGGGGGACAAGAGACCCAGTACTTC. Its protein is CASSFGTSGGQETQYF.

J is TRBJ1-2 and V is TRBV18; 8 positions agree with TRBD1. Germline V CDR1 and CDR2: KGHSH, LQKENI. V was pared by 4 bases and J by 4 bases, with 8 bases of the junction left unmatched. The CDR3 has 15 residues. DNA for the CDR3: TGTGCCAGCTCACTAGACAGGGGAGGAAGCTATGGCTACACCTTC. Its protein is CASSLDRGGSYGYTF. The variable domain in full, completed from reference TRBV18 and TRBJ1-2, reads NAGVMQNPRHLVRRRGQEARLRCSPMKGHSHVYWYRQLPEEGLKFMVYLQKENIIDESGMPKERFSAEFPKEGPSILRIQQVVRGDSAAYFCASSLDRGGSYGYTFGSGTRLTVV.

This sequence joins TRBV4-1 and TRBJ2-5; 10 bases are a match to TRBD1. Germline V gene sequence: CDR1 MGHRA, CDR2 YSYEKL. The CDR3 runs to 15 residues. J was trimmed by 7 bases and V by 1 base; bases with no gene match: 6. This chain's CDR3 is CASSQVPGQGVTQYF. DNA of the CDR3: TGCGCCAGCAGCCAAGTCCCCGGACAGGGGGTGACCCAGTACTTC.

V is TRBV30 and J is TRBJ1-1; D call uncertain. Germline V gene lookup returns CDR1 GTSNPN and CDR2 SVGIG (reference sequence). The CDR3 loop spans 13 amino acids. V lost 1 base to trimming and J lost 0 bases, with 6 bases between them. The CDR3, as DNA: TGTGCCTGGAGTGAATTCGTGAACACTGAAGCTTTCTTT. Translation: CAWSEFVNTEAFF.

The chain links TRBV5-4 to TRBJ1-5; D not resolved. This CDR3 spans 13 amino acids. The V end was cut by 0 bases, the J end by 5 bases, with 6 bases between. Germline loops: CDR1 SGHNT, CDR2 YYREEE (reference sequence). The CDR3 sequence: CASSLDRDQPQHF. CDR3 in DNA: TGTGCCAGCAGCTTGGACAGAGATCAGCCCCAGCATTTT.

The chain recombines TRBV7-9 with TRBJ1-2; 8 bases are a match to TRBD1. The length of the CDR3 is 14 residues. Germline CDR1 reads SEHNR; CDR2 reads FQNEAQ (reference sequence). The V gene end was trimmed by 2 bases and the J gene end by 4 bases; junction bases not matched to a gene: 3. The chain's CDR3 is CASSLTGGTYGYTF. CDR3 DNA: TGTGCCAGCAGCTTAACAGGGGGTACCTATGGCTACACCTTC.

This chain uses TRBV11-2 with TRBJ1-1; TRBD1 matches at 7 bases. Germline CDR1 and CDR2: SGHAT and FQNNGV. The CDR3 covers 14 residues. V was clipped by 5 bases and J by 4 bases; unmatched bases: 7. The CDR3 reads CASSTRTGVTEAFF. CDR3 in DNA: TGTGCCAGCAGCACCCGGACAGGAGTCACTGAAGCTTTCTTT.

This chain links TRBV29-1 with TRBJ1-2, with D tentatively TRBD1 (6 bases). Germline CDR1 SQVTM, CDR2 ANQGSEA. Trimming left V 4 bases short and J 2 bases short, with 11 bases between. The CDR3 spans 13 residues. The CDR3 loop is CSVVAGANYGYTF. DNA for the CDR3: TGCAGCGTTGTTGCAGGGGCGAACTATGGCTACACCTTC.

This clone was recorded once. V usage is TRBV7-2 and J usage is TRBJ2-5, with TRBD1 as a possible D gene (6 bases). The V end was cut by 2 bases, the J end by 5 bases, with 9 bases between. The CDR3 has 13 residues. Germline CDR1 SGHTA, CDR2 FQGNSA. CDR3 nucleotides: TGTGCCAGCAGCTTATACAGGGCGGAGACCCAGTACTTC. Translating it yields CASSLYRAETQYF.

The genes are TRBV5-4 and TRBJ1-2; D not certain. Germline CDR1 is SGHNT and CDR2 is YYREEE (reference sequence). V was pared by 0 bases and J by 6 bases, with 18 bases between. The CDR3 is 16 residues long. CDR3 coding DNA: TGTGCCAGCAGCTTGGACCGAGAGCGGGGAGTTCATGGCTACACCTTC. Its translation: CASSLDRERGVHGYTF.

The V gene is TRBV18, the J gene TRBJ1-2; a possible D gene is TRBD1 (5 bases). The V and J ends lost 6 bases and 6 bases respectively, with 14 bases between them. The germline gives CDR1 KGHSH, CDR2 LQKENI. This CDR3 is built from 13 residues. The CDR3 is CASSLPGVHGYTF. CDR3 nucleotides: TGTGCCAGCTCCCTCCCGGGGGTACATGGCTACACCTTC.

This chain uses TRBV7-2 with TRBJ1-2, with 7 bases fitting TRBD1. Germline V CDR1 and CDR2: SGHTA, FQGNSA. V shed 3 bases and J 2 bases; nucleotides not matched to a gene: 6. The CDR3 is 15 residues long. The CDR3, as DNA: TGTGCCAGCAGCTTGAACAGGGGTTGGAACTATGGCTACACCTTC. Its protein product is CASSLNRGWNYGYTF.

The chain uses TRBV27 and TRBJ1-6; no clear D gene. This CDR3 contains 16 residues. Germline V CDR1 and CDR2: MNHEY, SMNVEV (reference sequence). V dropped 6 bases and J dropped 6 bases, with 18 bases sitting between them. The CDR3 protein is CASSETFFPPNSPLHF. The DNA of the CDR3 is TGTGCCAGCAGCGAGACTTTCTTTCCCCCTAATTCACCCCTCCACTTT.

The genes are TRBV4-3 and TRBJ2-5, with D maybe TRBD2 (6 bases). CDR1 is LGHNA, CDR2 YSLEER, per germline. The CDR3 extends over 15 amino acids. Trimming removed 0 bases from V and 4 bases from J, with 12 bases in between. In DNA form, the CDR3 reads TGCGCCAGCAGCCAAGAGCCTGGGGGAGGAGAGACCCAGTACTTC. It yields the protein CASSQEPGGGETQYF.

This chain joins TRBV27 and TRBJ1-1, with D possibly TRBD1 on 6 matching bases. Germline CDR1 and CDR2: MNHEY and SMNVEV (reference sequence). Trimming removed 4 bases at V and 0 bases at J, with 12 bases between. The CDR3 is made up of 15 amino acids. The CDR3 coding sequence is TGTGCCAGCAGTTCCGGACAGATCATGAACACTGAAGCTTTCTTT. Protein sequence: CASSSGQIMNTEAFF.

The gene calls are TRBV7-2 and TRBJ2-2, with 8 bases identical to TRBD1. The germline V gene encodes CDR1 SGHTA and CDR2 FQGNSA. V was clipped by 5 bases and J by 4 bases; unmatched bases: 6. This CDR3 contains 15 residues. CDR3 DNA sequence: TGTGCCAGCAGCCCCGGGACAGGACGCACCGGGGAGCTGTTTTTT. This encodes CASSPGTGRTGELFF.

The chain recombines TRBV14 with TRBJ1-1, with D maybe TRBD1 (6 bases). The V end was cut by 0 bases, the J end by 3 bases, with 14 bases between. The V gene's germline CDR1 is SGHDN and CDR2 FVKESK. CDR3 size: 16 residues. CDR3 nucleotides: TGTGCCAGCAGCCAAGAAGCCGCGCAGGGGTACACTGAAGCTTTCTTT. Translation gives CASSQEAAQGYTEAFF. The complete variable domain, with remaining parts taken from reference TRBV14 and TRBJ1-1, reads EAGVTQFPSHSVIEKGQTVTLRCDPISGHDNLYWYRRVMGKEIKFLLHFVKESKQDESGMPNNRFLAERTGGTYSTLKVQPAELEDSGVYFCASSQEAAQGYTEAFFGQGTRLTVV.

CDR3: CASSSSYSSSSYEQYF. The CDR3 bases are TGTGCCAGCAGCTCGTCTTACTCCTCAAGCTCCTACGAGCAGTACTTC. The V gene is TRBV7-8, the J gene TRBJ2-7; D remains unclear. CDR1 and CDR2 from the germline V gene are SGHVS and FQNEAQ. CDR3 length: 16 amino acids. Trimming stripped 4 bases from V and 0 bases from J, with 16 bases between.